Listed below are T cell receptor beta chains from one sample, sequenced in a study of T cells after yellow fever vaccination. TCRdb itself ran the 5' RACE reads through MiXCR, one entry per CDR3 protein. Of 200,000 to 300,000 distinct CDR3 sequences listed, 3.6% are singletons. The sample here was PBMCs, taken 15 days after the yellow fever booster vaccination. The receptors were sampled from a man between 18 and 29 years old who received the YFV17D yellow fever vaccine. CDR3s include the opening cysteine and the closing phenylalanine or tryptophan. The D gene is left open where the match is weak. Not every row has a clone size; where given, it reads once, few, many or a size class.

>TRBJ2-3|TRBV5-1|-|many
CASSLTPPSDTQYF
TGCGCCAGCAGCTTGACTCCACCATCGGATACGCAGTATTTT
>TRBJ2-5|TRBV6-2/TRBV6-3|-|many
CASSYSVGGADQETQYF
TGTGCCAGCAGTTACTCAGTTGGGGGGGCGGACCAAGAGACCCAGTACTTC
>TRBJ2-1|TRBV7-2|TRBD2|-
CASTASGGSYNEQFF
TGTGCCAGCACCGCTAGCGGGGGCTCCTACAATGAGCAGTTCTTC
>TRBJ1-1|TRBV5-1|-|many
CASSLARVRDTEAFF
TGCGCCAGCAGCTTGGCCCGGGTTCGGGACACTGAAGCTTTCTTT
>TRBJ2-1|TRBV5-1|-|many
CASSGRDKSSYNEQFF
TGCGCCAGCTCAGGCAGGGACAAGAGCTCCTACAATGAGCAGTTCTTC
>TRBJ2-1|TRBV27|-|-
CASTSRAEQFF
TGTGCCAGCACATCCAGGGCTGAGCAGTTCTTC
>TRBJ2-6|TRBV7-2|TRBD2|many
CASSPGGRAFTGANVLTF
TGTGCCAGCAGCCCCGGGGGGAGGGCGTTTACTGGGGCCAACGTCCTGACTTTC
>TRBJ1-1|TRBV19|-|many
CASTSEMNTEAFF
TGTGCCAGTACGTCAGAAATGAACACTGAAGCTTTCTTT
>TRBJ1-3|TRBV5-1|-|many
CASRSDSAYSGNTIYF
TGCGCCAGCAGATCCGACAGCGCCTACTCTGGAAACACCATATATTTT
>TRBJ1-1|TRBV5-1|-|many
CASSLSGSGTEAFF
TGCGCCAGCAGCTTGTCTGGGTCGGGCACTGAAGCTTTCTTT
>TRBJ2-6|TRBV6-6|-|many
CASSGTVGANVLTF
TGTGCCAGCAGTGGGACTGTGGGGGCCAACGTCCTGACTTTC
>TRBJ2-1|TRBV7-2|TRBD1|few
CASSLETGQFNEQFF
TGTGCCAGCAGCTTAGAAACGGGACAGTTCAATGAGCAGTTCTTC
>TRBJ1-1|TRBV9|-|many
CASSGRAGGEAFF
TGTGCCAGCAGCGGCCGGGCGGGCGGGGAAGCTTTCTTT
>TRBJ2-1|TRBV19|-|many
CASSGRFSYNEQFF
TGTGCCAGTAGTGGTCGTTTCTCCTACAATGAGCAGTTCTTC
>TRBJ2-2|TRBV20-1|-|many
CSSWGPTGELFF
TGCAGTTCCTGGGGGCCCACCGGGGAGCTGTTTTTT
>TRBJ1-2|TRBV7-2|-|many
CASSPHQGYGYTF
TGTGCCAGCAGCCCACACCAGGGATATGGCTACACCTTC
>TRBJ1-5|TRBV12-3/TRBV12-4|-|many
CASSSDQAFGQPQHF
TGTGCCAGCAGTTCTGACCAGGCGTTCGGTCAGCCCCAGCATTTT
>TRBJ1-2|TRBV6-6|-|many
CASSYSAGNYGYTF
TGTGCCAGCAGTTACTCGGCAGGGAACTATGGCTACACCTTC
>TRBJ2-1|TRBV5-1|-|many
CASSSLGDGSYNEQFF
TGCGCCAGCAGCTCCCTGGGGGACGGCTCCTACAATGAGCAGTTCTTC
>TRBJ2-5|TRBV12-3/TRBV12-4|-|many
CASTLRGTQAQYF
TGTGCCAGCACCTTGAGGGGAACGCAGGCCCAGTACTTC
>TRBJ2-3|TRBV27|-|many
CASSSPSKTRGTDTQYF
TGTGCCAGCAGTTCCCCATCGAAAACCCGGGGGACAGATACGCAGTATTTT
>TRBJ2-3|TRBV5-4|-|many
CAARGGLSPDTQYF
TGTGCCGCCCGCGGGGGCTTATCTCCAGATACGCAGTATTTT
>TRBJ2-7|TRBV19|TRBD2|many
CATGTSGGAREQYF
TGTGCCACCGGGACTAGCGGGGGGGCTCGCGAGCAGTACTTC
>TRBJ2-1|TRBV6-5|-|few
CASSYRADRNEQFF
TGTGCCAGCAGTTACCGGGCGGACCGCAATGAGCAGTTCTTC
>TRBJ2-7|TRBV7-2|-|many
CASSPVVPVPYEQYF
TGTGCCAGCAGCCCTGTGGTGCCCGTTCCGTACGAGCAGTACTTC
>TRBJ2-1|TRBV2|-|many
CASRFREQFF
TGTGCCAGCAGATTTAGGGAGCAGTTCTTC
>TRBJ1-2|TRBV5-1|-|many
CASSLTGFEGYTF
TGCGCCAGCAGCTTGACAGGGTTCGAGGGCTACACCTTC
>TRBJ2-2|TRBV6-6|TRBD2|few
CASLSGGLTGELFF
TGTGCCAGCCTGAGCGGGGGGTTGACCGGGGAGCTGTTTTTT